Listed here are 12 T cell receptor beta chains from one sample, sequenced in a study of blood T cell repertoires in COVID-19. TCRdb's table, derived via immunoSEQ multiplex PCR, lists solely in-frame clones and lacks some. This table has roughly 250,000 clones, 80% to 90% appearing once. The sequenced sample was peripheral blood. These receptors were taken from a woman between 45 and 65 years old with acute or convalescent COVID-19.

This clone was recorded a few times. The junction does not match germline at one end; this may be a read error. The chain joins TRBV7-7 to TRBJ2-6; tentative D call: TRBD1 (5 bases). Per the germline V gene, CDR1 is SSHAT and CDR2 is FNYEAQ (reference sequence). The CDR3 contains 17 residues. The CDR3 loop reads CASSLELPGYGANVLTF. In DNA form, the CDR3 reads TGTGCTAGCAGCTTAGAGCTCCCAGGGTATGGGGCCAACGTCCTGACTTTC.

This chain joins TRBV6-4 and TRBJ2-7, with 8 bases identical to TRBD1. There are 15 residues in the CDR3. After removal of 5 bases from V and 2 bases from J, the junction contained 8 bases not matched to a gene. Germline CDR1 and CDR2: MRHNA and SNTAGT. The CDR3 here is CASSRTGGGPYEQYF. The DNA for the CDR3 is TGTGCCAGCAGTAGAACAGGGGGAGGACCCTACGAGCAGTACTTC.

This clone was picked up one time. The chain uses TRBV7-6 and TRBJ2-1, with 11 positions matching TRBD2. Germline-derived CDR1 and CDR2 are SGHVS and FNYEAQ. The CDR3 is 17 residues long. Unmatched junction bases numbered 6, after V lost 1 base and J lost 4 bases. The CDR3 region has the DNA TGTGCCAGCAGCTTAGATCCGACTAGCGGGGTTTACAATGAGCAGTTCTTC. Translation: CASSLDPTSGVYNEQFF.

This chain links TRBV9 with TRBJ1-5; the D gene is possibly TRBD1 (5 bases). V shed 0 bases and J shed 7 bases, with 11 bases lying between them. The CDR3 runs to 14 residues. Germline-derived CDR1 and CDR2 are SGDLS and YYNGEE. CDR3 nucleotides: TGTGCCAGCAGCGTAGCAGGGATTGGACAGCCCCAGCATTTT. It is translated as CASSVAGIGQPQHF.

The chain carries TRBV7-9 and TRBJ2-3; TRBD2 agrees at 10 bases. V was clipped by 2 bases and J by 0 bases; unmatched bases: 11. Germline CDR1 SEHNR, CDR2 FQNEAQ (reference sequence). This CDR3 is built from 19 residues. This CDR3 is CASSLTFGRTSGSTDTQYF. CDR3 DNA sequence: TGTGCCAGCAGCTTAACATTCGGGAGGACTAGCGGCAGCACAGATACGCAGTATTTT. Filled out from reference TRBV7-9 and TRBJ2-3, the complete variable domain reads DTGVSQNPRHKITKRGQNVTFRCDPISEHNRLYWYRQTLGQGPEFLTYFQNEAQLEKSRLLSDRFSAERPKGSFSTLEIQRTEQGDSAMYLCASSLTFGRTSGSTDTQYFGPGTRLTVL.

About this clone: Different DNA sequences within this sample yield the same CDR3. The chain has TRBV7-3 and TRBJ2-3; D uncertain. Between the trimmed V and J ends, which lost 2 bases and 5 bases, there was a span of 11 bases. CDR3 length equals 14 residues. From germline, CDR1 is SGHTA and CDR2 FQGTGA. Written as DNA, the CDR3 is TGTGCCAGCAGCTTATTAGGCGGTCGAGATACGCAGTATTTT. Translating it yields CASSLLGGRDTQYF.

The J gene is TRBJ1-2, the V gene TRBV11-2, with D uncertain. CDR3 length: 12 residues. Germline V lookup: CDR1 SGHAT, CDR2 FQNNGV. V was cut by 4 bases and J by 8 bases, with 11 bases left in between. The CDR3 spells CASSWTGSGYTF. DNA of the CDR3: TGTGCCAGCAGCTGGACGGGGAGCGGCTACACCTTC.

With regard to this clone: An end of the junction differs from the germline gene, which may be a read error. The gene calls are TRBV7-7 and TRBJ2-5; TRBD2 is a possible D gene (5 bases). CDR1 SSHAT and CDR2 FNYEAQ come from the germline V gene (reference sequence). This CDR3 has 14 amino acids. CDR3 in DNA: TGTGCTAGCAGCTTGAGAGGGTACCAAGAGACCCAGTACTTC. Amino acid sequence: CASSLRGYQETQYF.

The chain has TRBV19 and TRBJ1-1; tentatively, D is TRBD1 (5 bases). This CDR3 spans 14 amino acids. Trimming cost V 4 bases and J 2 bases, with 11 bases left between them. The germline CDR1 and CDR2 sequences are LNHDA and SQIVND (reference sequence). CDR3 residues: CASSTVDSNTEAFF. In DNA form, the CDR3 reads TGTGCCAGTAGTACGGTAGACAGCAACACTGAAGCTTTCTTT.

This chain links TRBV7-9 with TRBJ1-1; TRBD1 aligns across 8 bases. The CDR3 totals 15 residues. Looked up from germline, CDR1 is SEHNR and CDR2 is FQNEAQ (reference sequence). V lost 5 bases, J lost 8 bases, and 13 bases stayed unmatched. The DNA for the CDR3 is TGTGCCAGCAGCCCAACCACAGATTGGACAGGGGAAGCTTTCTTT. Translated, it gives CASSPTTDWTGEAFF.

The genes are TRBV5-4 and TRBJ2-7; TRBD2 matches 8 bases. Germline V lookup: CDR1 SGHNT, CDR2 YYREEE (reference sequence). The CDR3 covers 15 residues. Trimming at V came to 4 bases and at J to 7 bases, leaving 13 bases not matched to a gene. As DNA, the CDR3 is TGTGCCAGCAGCCTCACCGGACTAGCACCGGGGGAGCAGTACTTC. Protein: CASSLTGLAPGEQYF.

The CDR3 sequence is CASSLKPGQGFNGYTF. The DNA for the CDR3 is TGTGCCAGCAGCTTAAAGCCCGGACAGGGTTTCAATGGCTACACCTTC. The chain joins TRBV7-3 to TRBJ1-2, with 8 positions matching TRBD1. V shed 1 base and J 6 bases; nucleotides not matched to a gene: 10. The V gene's germline CDR1 is SGHTA and CDR2 FQGTGA. The CDR3 spans 16 residues.